The 22 T cell receptor beta chains below were found in one sample sequenced in a study of T cell responses to AZD1222 COVID-19 vaccine. Assay: immunoSEQ multiplex PCR; the TCRdb copy retains only in-frame clones and omits some. The sample holds roughly 150,000 clones, 75% to 95% seen once. Sequences were derived from peripheral blood, sampled on day 0 of AZD1222 vaccination. These receptor sequences come from an adult in good health.

The rearrangement links TRBV10-3 to TRBJ1-2, with 7 bases that match TRBD1. V lost 6 bases, J lost 4 bases, and 17 bases stayed unmatched. The CDR3 length is 17 residues. The germline V gene encodes CDR1 ENHRY and CDR2 SYGVKD. DNA of the CDR3: TGTGCCATCAGGACCGGGGACAGACATAGTCCCTTCTATGGCTACACCTTC. This sequence encodes CAIRTGDRHSPFYGYTF.

The V and J genes are TRBV4-3 and TRBJ2-7, with 9 bases that match TRBD1. The CDR3 is 15 residues long. Germline assignment: CDR1 LGHNA and CDR2 YSLEER. V gave up 4 bases and J gave up 0 bases; unmatched junction bases: 4. CDR3 DNA sequence: TGCGCCAGCAGCCTGGGACAGGGTTACTCCTACGAGCAGTACTTC. Translated: CASSLGQGYSYEQYF.

This chain joins TRBV2 and TRBJ1-2; 8 positions match TRBD1. CDR3 length: 15 residues. From germline, CDR1 is SNHLY and CDR2 FYNNEI. Trimming removed 2 bases from V and 2 bases from J; junction bases left unmatched: 4. This CDR3 is CASSEQGAVNYGYTF. The CDR3 coding sequence is TGTGCCAGCAGTGAACAGGGGGCTGTGAACTATGGCTACACCTTC.

The sample holds one count of this clone. V usage is TRBV27 and J usage is TRBJ2-7, with 10 bases identical to TRBD2. After removal of 6 bases from V and 3 bases from J, the junction contained 8 bases not matched to a gene. This CDR3 spans 15 amino acids. Germline V gene lookup returns CDR1 MNHEY and CDR2 SMNVEV (reference sequence). In nucleotides, the CDR3 is TGTGCCAGCAGCATTAGCGGGAGGTTAATCTACGAGCAGTACTTC. Translation gives CASSISGRLIYEQYF.

The chain couples TRBV29-1 to TRBJ2-7, with TRBD2 as a possible D gene (5 bases). The germline V gene has CDR1 SQVTM and CDR2 ANQGSEA. This CDR3 is 12 amino acids long. Trimming took off 6 bases at V and 4 bases at J, with 13 bases between the two ends. The CDR3 loop reads CSVEGLAYEQYF. The CDR3 region has the DNA TGCAGCGTCGAGGGCCTAGCTTACGAGCAGTACTTC.

This rearrangement joins TRBV4-2 to TRBJ1-6; 8 bases fit TRBD1. Germline CDR1 is LGHNA and CDR2 is YNFKEQ. The CDR3 is made up of 20 amino acids. V lost 0 bases and J lost 6; bases outside the gene matches: 16. The CDR3 loop is CASSQDASGRGRLGNSPLHF. The CDR3 coding sequence is TGTGCCAGCAGCCAAGATGCCTCGGGCAGGGGGCGCTTAGGTAATTCACCCCTCCACTTT.

Here the CDR3 reads CASSIGGILKTQYF. CDR3 DNA: TGTGCCAGTAGTATAGGTGGGATCTTGAAGACCCAGTACTTC. The chain joins TRBV19 to TRBJ2-5; D is unclear. Germline V gene data show CDR1 as LNHDA and CDR2 as SQIVND (reference sequence). CDR3 length: 14 amino acids. Trimming took off 1 base at V and 6 bases at J, with 12 bases between the two ends.

Concerning this clone itself: At the DNA level, this CDR3 is encoded by other sequences in the same sample as well. This sequence joins TRBV7-9 and TRBJ2-7; weak D call: TRBD2 (6 bases). Germline lookup yields CDR1 SEHNR and CDR2 FQNEAQ (reference sequence). The V end lost 2 bases, the J end lost 3 bases, and 8 bases lay between the germline ends. CDR3 length: 13 amino acids. The DNA of the CDR3 is TGTGCCAGCAGCTTACCGGGAGACTACGAGCAGTACTTC. It is translated as CASSLPGDYEQYF.

The chain joins TRBV19 to TRBJ2-3; possibly TRBD2 for D (5 bases). The CDR3 totals 20 residues. Germline assignment: CDR1 LNHDA and CDR2 SQIVND (reference sequence). The V gene lost 0 bases and the J gene lost 3 bases, with 25 bases spanning the gap. CDR3 DNA sequence: TGTGCCAGTAGTATAGACCCCGGGATCCCACGGTTTTCGTATACAGATACGCAGTATTTT. This codes for CASSIDPGIPRFSYTDTQYF.

The CDR3 is CGSGTANLMNTEAFF. CDR3 DNA: TGTGGTTCCGGGACAGCAAATTTGATGAACACTGAAGCTTTCTTT. This chain connects TRBV28 to TRBJ1-1, with 7 bases identical to TRBD1. Germline V gives CDR1 MDHEN, CDR2 SYDVKM. The length of the CDR3 is 15 residues.

J is TRBJ2-7 and V is TRBV4-3, with TRBD2 as a possible D gene (5 bases). The V end lost 0 bases, the J end lost 1 base, and 13 bases lay between the germline ends. The V gene's germline CDR1 is LGHNA and CDR2 YSLEER. The CDR3 length is 16 residues. CDR3 DNA sequence: TGCGCCAGCAGCCAAGATGTGATGTCGGGGTCCTACGAGCAGTACTTC. Its translation is CASSQDVMSGSYEQYF.

DNA for the CDR3: TGTGCCAGCAGCAAAGTGGGGGGGGTATTGGAGACCCAGTACTTC. Translating it yields CASSKVGGVLETQYF. J is TRBJ2-5 and V is TRBV21-1; TRBD2, as called in the table, went unchecked against the DNA. TRBV21-1 is deemed a pseudogene. The CDR3 consists of 15 residues.

This clone was observed once. The chain links TRBV7-8 to TRBJ1-1; no clear D gene. Germline CDR1 SGHVS, CDR2 FQNEAQ. This CDR3 is 13 amino acids long. Trimming stripped 3 bases from V and 4 bases from J, with 9 bases between. CDR3 bases: TGTGCCAGCAGCTTGACCTTAGGCACTGAAGCTTTCTTT. The encoded protein is CASSLTLGTEAFF.

V usage is TRBV5-4 and J usage is TRBJ2-7, with a tentative D call TRBD1 (5 bases). CDR3 size: 15 residues. The V end lost 2 bases, the J end lost 5 bases, and 17 bases lay between the germline ends. CDR1 and CDR2 (germline): SGHNT, YYREEE (reference sequence). For the CDR3, the DNA is TGTGCCAGCAGCTTTTTAGGGGCGTCTTCCCACGAGCAGTACTTC. It codes for CASSFLGASSHEQYF.

This clone has a single count. The chain has TRBV27 and TRBJ2-2; no reliable D call. With 2 bases removed from V and 7 bases from J, the gap between germline ends came to 11 bases. In germline, CDR1 is MNHEY, CDR2 SMNVEV (reference sequence). This CDR3 has 14 amino acids. CDR3 sequence reads: CASSLVRFRGELFF. CDR3 in DNA: TGTGCCAGCAGTTTAGTAAGGTTTCGCGGGGAGCTGTTTTTT.

This clone was recorded once. This chain links TRBV24-1 with TRBJ2-1, with TRBD2 matching 16 bases. V was pared by 3 bases and J by 4 bases, with 5 bases of the junction left unmatched. This CDR3 is built from 18 residues. Germline V lookup: CDR1 KGHDR, CDR2 SFDVKD. CDR3 in amino acids: CATSDPGTSGRGYNEQFF. CDR3 bases: TGTGCCACCAGTGATCCCGGGACTAGCGGGAGGGGTTACAATGAGCAGTTCTTC.

This chain uses TRBV5-6 with TRBJ1-2; maybe TRBD1 (5 bases). V was trimmed by 0 bases and J by 0 bases, leaving 6 bases between them. CDR3 length equals 14 residues. The germline CDR1 and CDR2 sequences are SGHDT and YYEEEE. The CDR3 DNA sequence: TGTGCCAGCAGCTTGGCCAGGGCTAACTATGGCTACACCTTC. Translation gives CASSLARANYGYTF. Full variable domain (missing parts from reference TRBV5-6 and TRBJ1-2): DAGVTQSPTHLIKTRGQQVTLRCSPKSGHDTVSWYQQALGQGPQFIFQYYEEEERQRGNFPDRFSGHQFPNYSSELNVNALLLGDSALYLCASSLARANYGYTFGSGTRLTVV.

V and J are TRBV15 and TRBJ2-7; D is perhaps TRBD1 (6 bases). Germline assignment: CDR1 LNHNV and CDR2 YYDKDF (reference sequence). Trimming removed 1 base at V and 0 bases at J, with 13 bases between. The CDR3 runs 16 residues. The CDR3 DNA follows: TGTGCCACCAGCAGAGTACCGGACAGTAGCTCCTACGAGCAGTACTTC. Its protein product is CATSRVPDSSSYEQYF.

The chain employs TRBV11-2 and TRBJ2-1, with TRBD1 matching over 8 bases. The CDR3 is 14 amino acids. Germline assignment: CDR1 SGHAT and CDR2 FQNNGV. V was clipped by 6 bases and J by 10 bases; unmatched bases: 11. The CDR3 region has the DNA TGTGCCAGCAGTAGGATCAGGGGGCGCGGAGAGCAGTTCTTC. This translates into CASSRIRGRGEQFF.

In its sample, this clone was seen a few times. The chain joins TRBV3-1 (or the pseudogene TRBV3-2) to TRBJ1-6; a possible D gene is TRBD1 (6 bases). The CDR3 runs 18 residues. Between the trimmed V and J ends, which lost 0 bases and 5 bases, there was a span of 17 bases. CDR1 is LGHDT, CDR2 YNNKEL, per germline (reference sequence). CDR3: CASSQEWVGTPNNSPLHF. CDR3 nucleotide sequence: TGTGCCAGCAGCCAAGAGTGGGTGGGGACACCTAATAATTCACCCCTCCACTTT.

The gene calls are TRBV3-1 (or the pseudogene TRBV3-2) and TRBJ1-4; no firm D call. CDR3 length: 13 residues. The V gene's germline CDR1 is LGHDT and CDR2 YNNKEL (reference sequence). The germline V and J ends were trimmed by 2 bases and 8 bases, with 9 bases remaining between them. CDR3 residues: CASSQLVGEKLFF. CDR3 sequence (DNA): TGTGCCAGCAGCCAACTGGTGGGAGAAAAACTGTTTTTT.

J is TRBJ1-6 and V is TRBV28; D is perhaps TRBD1 (5 bases). Per the germline V gene, CDR1 is MDHEN and CDR2 is SYDVKM. This CDR3 comprises 15 residues. The germline V and J ends were trimmed by 7 bases and 10 bases, with 20 bases remaining between them. CDR3 sequence (DNA): TGTGCCAGCACCTCCCCGGAGGGGAACTGGTCACCCCTCCACTTT. Protein sequence: CASTSPEGNWSPLHF.